This T cell receptor beta chain originates from a study of shared clonotypes between healthy human individuals. CDR1 is WSHSY and CDR2 is SAAADI in the germline V gene. This CDR3 is 14 amino acids long. Trimming took 9 bases from V and 5 from J; bases not matched to a gene: 10. Study results and limitations: Researchers sampled blood only, noting tissue repertoires likely differ. The naive CD4 repertoires of several donors were compared, and roughly 5% of clonotypes were shared.

CD4+ cells underwent separation, giving CD45RA+ naive and CD45RA-negative memory subsets. This clone was counted once. Its antigen is unidentified. Authors' analysis steps: ImmunoSEQ output lacked quality scores and full-length reads, limiting matched filtering. The data were produced by immunoSEQ multiplex PCR, yet TCRdb's version contains in-frame clones alone and is incomplete. D and trimming were read from the DNA, whereas the V and J calls and clone size are those reported in that table. The sample records some 2.4 million clones, 90% to 95% being singletons. The sample was naive CD4+ T cells from PBMCs. Regarding subset: CD45RA+ positively selected. This receptor was obtained from a man aged 18 to 30 in good health. Some clones in this sample may be carry-over from other donors' samples. The J gene is TRBJ2-5, the V gene TRBV10-2, with TRBD1 identical over 9 bases. The CDR3 is CASRPTGGAETQYF. The CDR3 DNA sequence: TGCGCCAGTCGACCTACAGGGGGCGCGGAGACCCAGTACTTC.